A single sample is the source of the 16 T cell receptor beta chains below, sequenced in a study of blood T cell repertoires in COVID-19. Assay used: immunoSEQ multiplex PCR; TCRdb lists only in-frame clones, some missing. In the table there are more than 100,000 clones, about 87% of which are singletons. Source material: peripheral blood. The receptors were sampled from a woman between 65 and 79 years old with acute or convalescent COVID-19.

The rearrangement uses TRBV10-1 and TRBJ1-5; 7 nucleotides match TRBD1. Germline values: CDR1 WNHNN, CDR2 SYGVQD (reference sequence). Trimming at V came to 2 bases and at J to 4 bases, leaving 2 bases not matched to a gene. The CDR3 is made up of 14 amino acids. The CDR3 is CASSERGRNQPQHF. CDR3 nucleotides: TGCGCCAGCAGTGAGAGGGGGCGGAATCAGCCCCAGCATTTT.

This rearrangement joins TRBV28 to TRBJ1-5; unclear D gene. Trimming took 3 bases from V and 1 from J, leaving 10 bases between them. The germline gives CDR1 MDHEN, CDR2 SYDVKM. This CDR3 has 15 amino acids. CDR3 loop: CASSFWARSNQPQHF. CDR3 coding DNA: TGTGCCAGCAGTTTCTGGGCAAGGAGCAATCAGCCCCAGCATTTT. Variable domain in full (rest from reference TRBV28 and TRBJ1-5): DVKVTQSSRYLVKRTGEKVFLECVQDMDHENMFWYRQDPGLGLRLIYFSYDVKMKEKGDIPEGYSVSREKKERFSLILESASTNQTSMYLCASSFWARSNQPQHFGDGTRLSIL.

The chain has TRBV6-7 and TRBJ1-3; D unresolved. TRBV6-7 is known as an ORF, though its function is uncertain. The CDR3 consists of 16 residues. The ends were cut back, 2 bases at V and 2 bases at J, with 13 bases in the middle. The CDR3 here is CASSYGLAGTGNTIYF. CDR3 in DNA: TGTGCCAGCAGTTACGGGCTCGCGGGAACTGGAAACACCATATATTTT.

With respect to this clone: This CDR3 is also generated by other DNA sequences in the sample. The J gene is TRBJ1-1, the V gene TRBV7-9, with D unresolved. The V and J ends lost 2 bases and 2 bases respectively, with 6 bases between them. The CDR3 has 13 amino acids. Looked up from germline, CDR1 is SEHNR and CDR2 is FQNEAQ (reference sequence). For the CDR3, the DNA is TGTGCCAGCAGCTTAACTGCAAACACTGAAGCTTTCTTT. This gives the protein CASSLTANTEAFF.

The chain uses TRBV12-3 or TRBV12-4 and TRBJ2-2; TRBD1 is a possible D gene (6 bases). V lost 4 bases, J lost 6 bases, and 6 bases lay in between. The CDR3 consists of 12 residues. CDR3 DNA: TGTGCCAGCAGTTACAGGGCCGGGGAGCTGTTTTTT. It codes for CASSYRAGELFF.

This clone was seen just once. The chain carries TRBV3-1 (or the pseudogene TRBV3-2) and TRBJ2-3, with 8 bases aligning to TRBD2. CDR3 length equals 16 residues. Germline trimming cut 1 base from V and 6 bases from J; bases unmatched to any gene: 9. CDR1 LGHDT and CDR2 YNNKEL come from the germline V gene (reference sequence). The CDR3 loop is CASSQGLGSGADTQYF. For the CDR3, the DNA is TGTGCCAGCAGCCAAGGACTGGGTAGCGGGGCTGATACGCAGTATTTT.

The V gene is TRBV10-2, the J gene TRBJ1-5, with D perhaps matching TRBD1 (5 bases). In germline, CDR1 is WSHSY, CDR2 SAAADI. The CDR3 is 18 amino acids. Trimming left V 3 bases short and J 5 bases short, with 23 bases between. The CDR3 protein is CASSDPMIQGLPDQPQHF. The CDR3 region has the DNA TGCGCCAGCAGTGACCCTATGATTCAGGGCCTCCCTGATCAGCCCCAGCATTTT.

This clone occurred once. The rearrangement links TRBV24-1 to TRBJ2-2, with 10 nucleotides matching TRBD1. CDR1 and CDR2 (germline): KGHDR, SFDVKD. This CDR3 has 19 amino acids. Trimming at V came to 3 bases and at J to 0 bases, leaving 9 bases not matched to a gene. This CDR3 reads CATSDAYGTGAPNTGELFF. CDR3 coding DNA: TGTGCCACCAGTGATGCGTACGGGACAGGGGCGCCGAACACCGGGGAGCTGTTTTTT.

The gene calls are TRBV2 and TRBJ1-2; TRBD1 might be the D (5 bases). This CDR3 has 13 residues. Germline-derived CDR1 and CDR2 are SNHLY and FYNNEI. The V end was cut by 7 bases, the J end by 1 base, with 10 bases between. The CDR3 nucleotides read TGTGCCAGCAAGGGACTCGTTAACTATGGCTACACCTTC. It encodes CASKGLVNYGYTF.

CDR3 protein: CASSYGQGYEQYF. The CDR3 DNA reads as TGTGCCAGCAGTTATGGACAGGGCTACGAGCAGTACTTC. The chain is built from TRBV12-3 or TRBV12-4 and TRBJ2-7, with 8 nucleotides matching TRBD1. V lost 4 bases and J lost 3; bases outside the gene matches: 2. The CDR3 has 13 amino acids.

The chain recombines TRBV18 with TRBJ2-1; unclear D gene. Germline CDR1 KGHSH, CDR2 LQKENI. The CDR3 has 16 residues. V lost 4 bases to trimming and J lost 0 bases, with 13 bases between them. CDR3 coding DNA: TGTGCCAGCTCACTCCCCACTACCAGCTCCTACAATGAGCAGTTCTTC. This encodes CASSLPTTSSYNEQFF.

The V call is TRBV29-1, the J call TRBJ2-3, with D possibly matching TRBD2 (6 bases). This CDR3 is built from 15 residues. Trimming stripped 6 bases from V and 4 bases from J, with 20 bases between. The germline CDR1 and CDR2 sequences are SQVTM and ANQGSEA. The CDR3 spells CSVGGSSSFPDTQYF. The CDR3 region has the DNA TGCAGCGTCGGAGGGAGTAGCTCCTTTCCAGATACGCAGTATTTT.

This clone was observed a single time. This chain links TRBV10-2 with TRBJ1-1; tentative D call: TRBD1 (6 bases). With 6 bases removed from V and 8 bases from J, the gap between germline ends came to 13 bases. The CDR3 loop spans 12 amino acids. The V gene's germline CDR1 is WSHSY and CDR2 SAAADI. CDR3 nucleotide sequence: TGCGCCAGCAGAAACAGGGTATCCGAAGCTTTCTTT. This codes for CASRNRVSEAFF.

The chain uses TRBV6-5 and TRBJ2-7, with 7 bases aligning to TRBD1. Germline CDR1 is MNHEY and CDR2 is SVGAGI. This CDR3 has 15 amino acids. Trimming removed 2 bases from V and 7 bases from J; junction bases left unmatched: 11. Here the CDR3 DNA reads TGTGCCAGCAGTTACGGTCGACAGGGTGAGGTGGAGCAGTACTTC. Translation gives CASSYGRQGEVEQYF.

The chain couples TRBV6-5 to TRBJ1-2, with 7 bases fitting TRBD1. Germline V gene lookup returns CDR1 MNHEY and CDR2 SVGAGI. The CDR3 is made up of 13 amino acids. Trimming cost V 4 bases and J 10 bases; bases outside gene matches: 9. This CDR3 is CASSLTLDRSYTF. DNA of the CDR3: TGTGCCAGCAGTTTAACATTGGACAGGTCCTACACCTTC.

Turning to this clone: A much larger clone differs by one base, so this may be a read error. Different DNA sequences within this sample yield the same CDR3. The rearrangement uses TRBV28 and TRBJ2-7, with 9 bases aligning to TRBD1. This CDR3 is 16 amino acids long. Germline values: CDR1 MDHEN, CDR2 SYDVKM. For the CDR3, the DNA is TGTGCCAGCAGTTCACAGGGGACAGGGAGAACCTACGAGCAGTACTTT. Protein: CASSSQGTGRTYEQYF.